A single T cell receptor (beta chain) is shown here with its context. This entry is derived from a study of monozygotic twins with inflammatory bowel disease. There were around 3.5 ug of total RNA used for each TCR library. TCRdb processed the 5' RACE reads again and assigns one entry to each CDR3 protein, with no DNA. Recorded here are under 200,000 distinct CDR3 sequences; the top ten clones represent roughly 3%. The length of the CDR3 is 15 residues. Germline V gives CDR1 KGHDR, CDR2 SFDVKD. Sequences were obtained from blood. This clonotype was obtained from a human donor with ulcerative colitis or Crohn's disease, or a healthy co-twin of an affected twin (not recorded which). This sequence joins TRBV24-1 and TRBJ1-5; TCRdb proposes TRBD1, but this gene call is untestable without DNA. This chain's CDR3 is CATSDPTGYNQPQHF.